The entry below gives a single T cell receptor beta chain sequence along with its context. The antigen remains undetermined. These data belong to a study of vaccination and CD4 T cells after COVID-19. With the Oncomine TCR Beta short-read assay, DNA from cultured CD4+ T cells was sequenced. TCRdb redid the calling of the PCR reads with MiXCR, one entry per CDR3 protein. The repertoire holds 5,500 or so distinct CDR3 sequences, with roughly two thirds as singletons. From germline, CDR1 is LNHNV and CDR2 YYDKDF (reference sequence). V lost 0 bases and J 2 bases, leaving 16 bases between the germline ends. The CDR3 totals 17 residues. Treatment denoted: roughly 11-day PBMC culture with coronavirus spike peptide pools or control peptides (ViraFEST assay). Each well received some 2.1 million PBMCs, cultured with roughly 9.5 IU/ml IL-2 and 9.5 to 10 ug/ml peptide pools.

The sequenced material came from CD4+ T cells from blood, cultured in vitro. The chain combines TRBV15 with TRBJ1-1; no clear D gene. This TCR was recovered from a human donor who had recovered from COVID-19. CDR3 loop: CATSRDVGRWANTEAFF. CDR3 coding DNA: TGTGCCACCAGCAGAGATGTCGGTAGGTGGGCTAACACTGAAGCTTTCTTT.